The rows below give T cell receptor beta chains drawn from one sample of a study of OX40 agonist ivuxolimab in advanced cancers. Generated by immunoSEQ multiplex PCR, the TCRdb table keeps only in-frame clones and is missing some. The data contain roughly 51,000 clones, roughly 86% of them seen just once; the ten biggest clones take up 8.5% to 14%. Sequencing used CD4+ or CD8+ T cells sorted from blood, obtained in a trial of the OX40 agonist ivuxolimab. All receptors come from an adult with an advanced solid tumor such as melanoma, head and neck, liver or kidney cancer. Both conserved end residues are part of each CDR3.

V gene	J gene	CDR3 protein
TRBV7-2	TRBJ2-1	CASSQGFQFYNEQFF
TRBV5-6	TRBJ1-1	CASSLEVGNTEAFF
TRBV27	TRBJ1-1	CASSSSAVPEEAFF
TRBV15	TRBJ1-3	CATSRAGGRGNTIYF
TRBV5-5	TRBJ1-2	CASSLDSLESYGYTF
TRBV7-9	TRBJ2-1	CASSPVGLAGEQFF
TRBV27	TRBJ1-1	CASTPGVAWATEAFF
TRBV30	TRBJ2-1	CAWSVGIQGNEQFF
TRBV7-9	TRBJ1-2	CASSPRQGESTYGYTF
TRBV5-4	TRBJ2-2	CASSARTSGVAGELFF
TRBV27	TRBJ1-5	CASSPPGGPQHF
TRBV7-9	TRBJ2-5	CASSSRVRETQYF
TRBV21-1	TRBJ1-2	CASTSLPGQFYGYTF
TRBV5-4	TRBJ2-2	CASSFWGGVGELFF
TRBV5-3	TRBJ2-3	CARSFGLAEDTQYF
TRBV6-1	TRBJ2-5	CASSNLGHQETQYF
TRBV27	TRBJ1-4	CASSPYDFPGEKLFF
TRBV2	TRBJ1-5	CASRVSNQPQHF
TRBV7-9	TRBJ1-1	CASSSTMMNTEAFF
TRBV5-6	TRBJ2-3	CASSSGVSSTDTQYF
TRBV19	TRBJ2-7	CASSMAKGLEQYF
TRBV9	TRBJ2-7	CASSVGSQDYEQYF
TRBV7-9	TRBJ1-2	CASSWTASDYGYTF
TRBV6-1	TRBJ2-2	CASRGSLPNTGELFF
TRBV7-9	TRBJ2-5	CASSSGQGEETQYF
TRBV7-2	TRBJ1-5	CASSSTDYSNQPQHF
TRBV29-1	TRBJ1-2	CSVEEVRAPTYGYTF
TRBV18	TRBJ2-7	CASSPSDGGPHEQYF
TRBV19	TRBJ2-2	CASSMLNTGELFF
TRBV27	TRBJ2-3	CASSILLTGTDTQYF
TRBV15	TRBJ2-3	CATSREGTGSTDTQYF
TRBV6-5	TRBJ2-3	CASSRGLATDTQYF
TRBV19	TRBJ2-1	CASSPSIDNEQFF
TRBV27	TRBJ1-2	CASMGRDGYTF
TRBV27	TRBJ1-2	CASSPTGGYGYTF
TRBV27	TRBJ2-3	CASSPELDTQYF
TRBV5-4	TRBJ2-4	CASSHVRDGKNIQYF
TRBV25-1	TRBJ2-1	CASRGGGIDEQFF
TRBV10-2	TRBJ1-1	CASSEGGRTEAFF
TRBV11-3	TRBJ2-3	CASSFSVHTDTQYF
TRBV11-1	TRBJ2-3	CASSFFTSGRLLSTDTQYF
TRBV4-1	TRBJ2-1	CASSQDPGGYNEQFF
TRBV19	TRBJ2-1	CASSIGPADHEQFF
TRBV15	TRBJ2-5	CATSRDLGGLEETQYF
TRBV7-9	TRBJ2-1	CASSARGGRSYNEQFF
TRBV5-1	TRBJ1-5	CASSLGVGQPQHF
TRBV5-1	TRBJ2-7	CASSLGLEQYF
TRBV2	TRBJ2-5	CASSVDSSDRGLGETQYF